This entry is about one TCR beta chain. Its antigen remains unidentified. The data stem from a study of cytomegalovirus exposure and HLA in healthy donors. The PCR had 60 Vbeta and 13 Jbeta primers. Assay used: immunoSEQ multiplex PCR; TCRdb lists only in-frame clones, some missing. The sample gives over 130,000 clones, 75% to 80% of which show up once; 6.2% is in the top ten. V was cut by 3 bases and J by 3 bases, with 8 bases left in between. Germline-derived CDR1 and CDR2 are MDHEN and SYDVKM. The CDR3 has 14 amino acids. Findings and limits, study-wide: In a later analysis, parvovirus B19, influenza, CMV and Epstein-Barr virus appeared linked to several top co-occurrence clusters.

The sequencing input was PBMCs. The sequence came from a woman aged 40 to 50 in good health and CMV-seropositive. This chain connects TRBV28 to TRBJ2-2, with TRBD1 as a possible D gene (5 bases). The DNA for the CDR3 is TGTGCCAGCAGTTTGCAGGGCGACACCGGGGAGCTGTTTTTT. This gives the protein CASSLQGDTGELFF.